This passage covers 17 T cell receptor beta chains from one sample sequenced in a study of CXCR3-negative and CXCR3-positive naive CD8 T cells. The authors made the TRB cDNA libraries by 5' RACE using UMI labels. TCRdb reprocessed the 5' RACE reads; each CDR3 protein has one entry and no DNA is given. The sample data list about 56,000 distinct CDR3 sequences. The sequencing sample was made of memory CD8+ T cells from blood. These receptors all stem from a human donor in good health. Some clones in this sample may be carry-over from other donors' samples.

This chain links TRBV7-9 with TRBJ1-1. The CDR3 contains 11 residues. Germline V gives CDR1 SEHNR, CDR2 FQNEAQ (reference sequence). CDR3 sequence: CASSLNTEAFF.

This sequence joins TRBV7-9 and TRBJ2-1; TCRdb lists TRBD2, though no DNA is available to test this call. Germline CDR1 reads SEHNR; CDR2 reads FQNEAQ (reference sequence). This CDR3 has 14 residues. CDR3 amino acids: CASSPRREVNEQFF.

The rearrangement uses TRBV12-3 or TRBV12-4 and TRBJ2-1; without DNA, the TCRdb call of TRBD2 cannot be checked. CDR3 length: 16 residues. Here the CDR3 reads CASSWPTSGERNEQFF.

The rearrangement links TRBV4-1 to TRBJ2-1. CDR3 size: 14 residues. CDR1 and CDR2 (germline): MGHRA, YSYEKL. The CDR3: CASSQDPSYNEQFF.

The genes are TRBV6-6 and TRBJ1-1; the TCRdb call, TRBD1, lacks DNA for checking. This CDR3 contains 13 residues. Germline V gene data show CDR1 as MNHNY and CDR2 as SVGAGI (reference sequence). The CDR3 sequence: CASSHRGDTEAFF.

The V gene is TRBV29-1, the J gene TRBJ2-2; without DNA, the TCRdb call of TRBD1 cannot be checked. This CDR3 has 12 residues. In germline, CDR1 is SQVTM, CDR2 ANQGSEA. The CDR3 sequence: CSANREDGELFF.

This rearrangement joins TRBV7-8 to TRBJ2-2; TCRdb names TRBD2, which stays unverified in the absence of DNA. Germline V gene data show CDR1 as SGHVS and CDR2 as FQNEAQ. This CDR3 is built from 18 residues. CDR3 amino acids: CASSLGLRGALDTGELFF. Full variable domain (missing parts from reference TRBV7-8 and TRBJ2-2): GAGVSQSPRYKVAKRGQDVALRCDPISGHVSLFWYQQALGQGPEFLTYFQNEAQLDKSGLPSDRFFAERPEGSVSTLKIQRTQQEDSAVYLCASSLGLRGALDTGELFFGEGSRLTVL.

The rearrangement links TRBV20-1 to TRBJ2-5. CDR3 length: 13 amino acids. Germline CDR1 is DFQATT and CDR2 is SNEGSKA (reference sequence). This CDR3 is CSATFWEGETQYF.

This chain connects TRBV18 to TRBJ2-3. Germline V gene data show CDR1 as KGHSH and CDR2 as LQKENI. The CDR3 consists of 14 residues. The CDR3: CASSPDGYTDTQYF.

The rearrangement uses TRBV11-3 and TRBJ2-7; the D call of TRBD1 rests on TCRdb alone, since no DNA is present to check it. CDR3 length: 14 amino acids. CDR1 and CDR2 from the germline V gene are SGHNT and YENEEA. The CDR3 protein is CASSLSPGNHEQYF.

The CDR3 reads CASTLVASGGAGETQYF. The chain carries TRBV28 and TRBJ2-5; TCRdb returns TRBD2, unconfirmable since there is no DNA. The germline CDR1 and CDR2 sequences are MDHEN and SYDVKM. This CDR3 contains 17 residues. Together with reference TRBV28 and TRBJ2-5, the CDR3 gives the full variable domain: DVKVTQSSRYLVKRTGEKVFLECVQDMDHENMFWYRQDPGLGLRLIYFSYDVKMKEKGDIPEGYSVSREKKERFSLILESASTNQTSMYLCASTLVASGGAGETQYFGPGTRLLVL.

The chain uses TRBV6-5 and TRBJ2-5; no DNA is available, so the TRBD1 call from TCRdb remains unchecked. Germline V CDR1 and CDR2: MNHEY, SVGAGI. This CDR3 comprises 17 residues. The CDR3 sequence: CASSSFPGQGVGETQYF.

The chain uses TRBV4-2 and TRBJ2-2; TCRdb picks TRBD2, but there is no DNA to check that call. This CDR3 spans 13 amino acids. Germline V gives CDR1 LGHNA, CDR2 YNFKEQ. CDR3 amino acids: CASNSGDTGELFF.

The rearrangement joins TRBV7-2 to TRBJ2-3; the TRBD2 assignment by TCRdb is unverifiable without DNA. The length of the CDR3 is 17 residues. CDR1 and CDR2 from the germline V gene are SGHTA and FQGNSA. This CDR3 is CASSLPAGGVGTDTQYF.

By frequency, this clonotype is medium-sized. This chain connects TRBV6-5 to TRBJ1-2; TCRdb lists TRBD1, though no DNA is available to test this call. Germline CDR1 MNHEY, CDR2 SVGAGI. The CDR3 runs to 21 residues. CDR3 in amino acids: CASSHGQGVTSEPMKNYGYTF.

V gene TRBV5-4 combines with J gene TRBJ1-2; TCRdb reports TRBD1, a call that lacks DNA to check it against. CDR1 is SGHNT, CDR2 YYREEE, per germline (reference sequence). The CDR3 spans 13 residues. This CDR3 reads CASSLGTEGGYTF.

The chain links TRBV5-5 to TRBJ2-3; TCRdb returns TRBD2, unconfirmable since there is no DNA. Per the germline V gene, CDR1 is SGHKS and CDR2 is YYEKEE (reference sequence). The CDR3 covers 12 residues. CDR3 loop: CASSSTSETQYF.